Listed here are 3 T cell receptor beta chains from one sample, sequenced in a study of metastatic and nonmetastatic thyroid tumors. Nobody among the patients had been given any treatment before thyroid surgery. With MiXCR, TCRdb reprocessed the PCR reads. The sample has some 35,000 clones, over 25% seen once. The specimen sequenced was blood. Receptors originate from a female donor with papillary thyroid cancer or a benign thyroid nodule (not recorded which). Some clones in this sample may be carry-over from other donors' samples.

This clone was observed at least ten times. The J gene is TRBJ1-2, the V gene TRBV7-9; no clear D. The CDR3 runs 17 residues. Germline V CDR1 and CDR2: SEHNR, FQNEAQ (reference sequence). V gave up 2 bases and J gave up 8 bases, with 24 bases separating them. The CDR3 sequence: CASSLSGPLSGREGYTF. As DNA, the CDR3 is TGTGCCAGCAGCTTATCCGGGCCGCTTAGCGGAAGGGAAGGCTACACCTTC.

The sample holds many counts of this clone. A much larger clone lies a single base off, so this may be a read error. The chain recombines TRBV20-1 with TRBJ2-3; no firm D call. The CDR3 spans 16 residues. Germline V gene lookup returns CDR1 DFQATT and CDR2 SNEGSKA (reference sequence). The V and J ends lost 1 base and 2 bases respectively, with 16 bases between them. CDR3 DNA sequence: TGCAGTGCTAGAGGTGCCGTCTTAGACGACACAGATACGCAGTATTTT. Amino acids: CSARGAVLDDTDTQYF.

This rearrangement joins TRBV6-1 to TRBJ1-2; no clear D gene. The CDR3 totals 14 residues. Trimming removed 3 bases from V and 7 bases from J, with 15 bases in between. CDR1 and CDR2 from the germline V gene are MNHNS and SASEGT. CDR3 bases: TGTGCCAGCAGTGACGGGGATTCCGCGCTTGGCTACACCTTC. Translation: CASSDGDSALGYTF.